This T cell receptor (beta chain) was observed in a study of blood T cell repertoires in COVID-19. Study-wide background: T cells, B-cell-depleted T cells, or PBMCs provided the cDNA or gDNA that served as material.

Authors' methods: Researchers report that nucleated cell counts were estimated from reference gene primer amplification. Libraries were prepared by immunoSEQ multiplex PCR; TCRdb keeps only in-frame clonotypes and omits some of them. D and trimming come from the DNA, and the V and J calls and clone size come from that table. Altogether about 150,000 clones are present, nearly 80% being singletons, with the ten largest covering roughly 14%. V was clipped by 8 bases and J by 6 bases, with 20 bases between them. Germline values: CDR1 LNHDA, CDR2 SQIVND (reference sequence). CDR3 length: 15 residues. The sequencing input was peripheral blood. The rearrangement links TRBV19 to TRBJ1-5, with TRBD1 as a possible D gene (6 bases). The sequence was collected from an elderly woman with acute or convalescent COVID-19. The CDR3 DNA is TGTGCCAGTTCTACAGGGTTCGGCTTTCGTCAGCCCCAGCATTTT. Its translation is CASSTGFGFRQPQHF.